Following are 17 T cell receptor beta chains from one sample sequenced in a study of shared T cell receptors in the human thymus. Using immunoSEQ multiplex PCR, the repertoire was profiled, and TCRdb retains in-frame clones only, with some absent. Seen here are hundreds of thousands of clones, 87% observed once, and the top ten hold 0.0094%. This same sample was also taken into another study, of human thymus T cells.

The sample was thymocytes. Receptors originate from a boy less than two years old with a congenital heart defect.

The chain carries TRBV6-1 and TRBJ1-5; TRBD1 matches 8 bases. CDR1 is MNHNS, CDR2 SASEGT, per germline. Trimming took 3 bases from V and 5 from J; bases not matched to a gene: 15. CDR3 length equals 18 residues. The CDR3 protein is CASSEAGGDPYSDQPQHF. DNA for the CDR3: TGTGCCAGCAGTGAGGCAGGGGGCGACCCCTATAGTGATCAGCCCCAGCATTTT.

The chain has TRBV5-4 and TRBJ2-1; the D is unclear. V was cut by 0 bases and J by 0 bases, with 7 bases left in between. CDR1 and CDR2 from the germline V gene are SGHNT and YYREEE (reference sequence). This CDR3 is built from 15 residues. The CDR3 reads CASSLELDSYNEQFF. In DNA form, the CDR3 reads TGTGCCAGCAGCTTGGAATTAGACTCCTACAATGAGCAGTTCTTC.

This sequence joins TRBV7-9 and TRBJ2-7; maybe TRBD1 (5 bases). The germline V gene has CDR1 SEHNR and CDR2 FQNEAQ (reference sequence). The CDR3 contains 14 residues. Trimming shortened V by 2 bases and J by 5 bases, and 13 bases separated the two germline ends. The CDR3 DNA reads TGTGCCAGCAGCTTATCAGGACAAAGGAACGAGCAGTACTTC. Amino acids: CASSLSGQRNEQYF.

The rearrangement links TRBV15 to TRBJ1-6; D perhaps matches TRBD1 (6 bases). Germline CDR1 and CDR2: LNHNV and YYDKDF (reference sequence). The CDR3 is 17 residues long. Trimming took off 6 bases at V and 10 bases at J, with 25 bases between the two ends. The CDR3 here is CATRKGGGAYFFSPLHF. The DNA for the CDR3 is TGTGCCACCAGGAAGGGGGGGGGCGCTTACTTCTTCTCACCCCTCCACTTT. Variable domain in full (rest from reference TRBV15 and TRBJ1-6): DAMVIQNPRYQVTQFGKPVTLSCSQTLNHNVMYWYQQKSSQAPKLLFHYYDKDFNNEADTPDNFQSRRPNTSFCFLDIRSPGLGDTAMYLCATRKGGGAYFFSPLHFGNGTRLTVT.

The CDR3 loop is CASRGDRYSGNTIYF. The CDR3, as DNA: TGTGCCAGCAGGGGAGACAGGTACTCTGGAAACACCATATATTTT. This sequence joins TRBV28 and TRBJ1-3, with D tentatively TRBD1 (6 bases). The CDR3 is made up of 15 amino acids. Germline V gives CDR1 MDHEN, CDR2 SYDVKM. Trimming took 6 bases from V and 0 from J, leaving 12 bases between them.

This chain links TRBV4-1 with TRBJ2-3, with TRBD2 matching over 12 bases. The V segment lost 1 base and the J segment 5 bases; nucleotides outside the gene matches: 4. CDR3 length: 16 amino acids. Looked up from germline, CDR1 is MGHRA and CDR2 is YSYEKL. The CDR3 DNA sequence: TGCGCCAGCAGCCAAGCTAGCGGGGGGGCAATAGATACGCAGTATTTT. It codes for CASSQASGGAIDTQYF.

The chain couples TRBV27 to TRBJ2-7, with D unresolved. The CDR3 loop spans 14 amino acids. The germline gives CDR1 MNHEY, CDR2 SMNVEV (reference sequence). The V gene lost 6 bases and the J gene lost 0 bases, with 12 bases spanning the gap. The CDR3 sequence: CASSSRRDSYEQYF. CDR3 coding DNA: TGTGCCAGCAGCTCTAGGAGAGACTCCTACGAGCAGTACTTC.

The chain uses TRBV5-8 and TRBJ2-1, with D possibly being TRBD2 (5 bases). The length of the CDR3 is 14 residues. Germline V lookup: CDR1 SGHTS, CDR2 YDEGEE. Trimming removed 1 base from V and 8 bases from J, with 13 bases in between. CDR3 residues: CASSLNGRTYEQFF. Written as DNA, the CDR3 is TGTGCCAGCAGCTTGAATGGGAGAACCTATGAGCAGTTCTTC. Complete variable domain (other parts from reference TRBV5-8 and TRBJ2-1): EAGVTQSPTHLIKTRGQQATLRCSPISGHTSVYWYQQALGLGLQFLLWYDEGEERNRGNFPPRFSGRQFPNYSSELNVNALELEDSALYLCASSLNGRTYEQFFGPGTRLTVL.

CDR3 bases: TGTGCCAGCAGTTACTCGGGGGACACGAATTACAATGAGCAGTTCTTC. Encoded protein: CASSYSGDTNYNEQFF. V and J are TRBV6-6 and TRBJ2-1; D may be TRBD1 (6 bases). Trimming removed 0 bases from V and 4 bases from J, with 13 bases in between. The germline CDR1 and CDR2 sequences are MNHNY and SVGAGI (reference sequence). CDR3 length equals 16 residues.

This CDR3 is CASSERDRLMVDEKLFF. The CDR3 bases are TGTGCCAGCAGTGAGAGGGATAGGTTGATGGTTGATGAAAAACTGTTTTTT. V gene TRBV25-1 combines with J gene TRBJ1-4; D is unresolved. Germline lookup yields CDR1 MGHDK and CDR2 SYGVNS. The CDR3 spans 17 residues. V lost 3 bases and J lost 6, with 20 bases in between.

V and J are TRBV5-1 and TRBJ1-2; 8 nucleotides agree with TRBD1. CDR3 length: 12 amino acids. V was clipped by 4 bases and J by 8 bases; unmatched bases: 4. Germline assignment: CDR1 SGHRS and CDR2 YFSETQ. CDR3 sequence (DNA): TGCGCCAGCAGCGGCCGGACAGGGGGCTACACCTTC. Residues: CASSGRTGGYTF.

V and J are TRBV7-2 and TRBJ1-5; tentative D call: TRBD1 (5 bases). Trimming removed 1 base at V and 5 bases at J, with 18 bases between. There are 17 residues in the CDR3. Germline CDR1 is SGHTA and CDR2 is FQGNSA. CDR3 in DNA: TGTGCCAGCAGCTTAGTATTGGTCAGGGTCCCCGATCAGCCCCAGCATTTT. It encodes CASSLVLVRVPDQPQHF.

This chain's CDR3 is CASRTRSYQETQYF. DNA for the CDR3: TGTGCCAGCAGGACAAGGTCCTACCAAGAGACCCAGTACTTC. V usage is TRBV6-1 and J usage is TRBJ2-5; D not certain. This CDR3 spans 14 amino acids. The germline V and J ends were trimmed by 6 bases and 0 bases, with 11 bases remaining between them. Germline V gene data show CDR1 as MNHNS and CDR2 as SASEGT.

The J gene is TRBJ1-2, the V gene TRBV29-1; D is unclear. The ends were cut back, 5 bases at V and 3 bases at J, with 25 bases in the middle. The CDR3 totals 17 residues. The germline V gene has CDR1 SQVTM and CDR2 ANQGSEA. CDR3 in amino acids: CSVSPRNGSKEDYGYTF. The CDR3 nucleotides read TGCAGCGTTTCCCCCCGAAATGGGTCGAAGGAGGACTATGGCTACACCTTC.

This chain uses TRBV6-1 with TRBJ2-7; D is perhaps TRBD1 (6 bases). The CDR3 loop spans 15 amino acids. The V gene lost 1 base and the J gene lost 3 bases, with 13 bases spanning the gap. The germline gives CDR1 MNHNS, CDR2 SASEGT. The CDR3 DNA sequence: TGTGCCAGCAGTGAAGGAGGGGGTGCACACTACGAGCAGTACTTC. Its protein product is CASSEGGGAHYEQYF.

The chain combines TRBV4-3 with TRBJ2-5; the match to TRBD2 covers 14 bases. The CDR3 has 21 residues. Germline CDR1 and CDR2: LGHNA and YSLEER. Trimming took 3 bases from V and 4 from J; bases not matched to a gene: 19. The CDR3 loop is CASSQSPGTSGRGGPGETQYF. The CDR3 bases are TGCGCCAGCAGCCAGTCTCCCGGGACTAGCGGGAGAGGGGGACCAGGAGAGACCCAGTACTTC.

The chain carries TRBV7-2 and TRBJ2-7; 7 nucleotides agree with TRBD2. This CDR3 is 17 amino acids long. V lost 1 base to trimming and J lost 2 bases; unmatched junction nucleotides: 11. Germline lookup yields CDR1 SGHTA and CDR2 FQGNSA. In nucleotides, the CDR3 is TGTGCCAGCAGCTTAGGTTCAGGCGGGAGTGATACCTACGAGCAGTACTTC. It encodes CASSLGSGGSDTYEQYF.